What follows are 5 T cell receptor beta chains derived from one specimen sequenced in a study of OX40 agonist ivuxolimab in advanced cancers. Data came from immunoSEQ multiplex PCR; TCRdb stores just in-frame clones and leaves some out. The repertoire holds about 55,000 clones, approximately 80% seen once, with 4.4% in the top ten. This specimen consisted of CD4+ or CD8+ T cells sorted from blood, obtained in a trial of the OX40 agonist ivuxolimab. Receptor source: an adult with an advanced solid tumor such as melanoma, head and neck, liver or kidney cancer.

The chain employs TRBV9 and TRBJ1-1; 7 bases match TRBD1. Germline V gene sequence: CDR1 SGDLS, CDR2 YYNGEE. The CDR3 extends over 13 amino acids. Unmatched junction bases numbered 3, after V lost 2 bases and J lost 5 bases. The CDR3 is CASSVQGETEAFF. The CDR3 bases are TGTGCCAGCAGCGTCCAGGGGGAGACTGAAGCTTTCTTT.

V usage is TRBV4-1 and J usage is TRBJ1-5; D is undetermined. Germline loops: CDR1 MGHRA, CDR2 YSYEKL. The CDR3 covers 15 residues. The V and J ends lost 3 bases and 1 base respectively, with 10 bases between them. The chain's CDR3 is CASSQATTSNQPQHF. CDR3 sequence (DNA): TGCGCCAGCAGCCAGGCCACCACCAGCAATCAGCCCCAGCATTTT.

The V gene is TRBV5-6, the J gene TRBJ2-7; 7 positions agree with TRBD1. V was pared by 2 bases and J by 0 bases, with 11 bases of the junction left unmatched. Germline assignment: CDR1 SGHDT and CDR2 YYEEEE. The CDR3 runs 17 residues. In DNA form, the CDR3 reads TGTGCCAGCAGCTTATACGGGACAGTACAAACCTCCTACGAGCAGTACTTC. It specifies CASSLYGTVQTSYEQYF.

The rearrangement links TRBV28 to TRBJ2-2; 7 bases map to TRBD1. CDR3 size: 15 residues. The germline CDR1 and CDR2 sequences are MDHEN and SYDVKM. Trimming took 2 bases from V and 6 from J; bases not matched to a gene: 6. This CDR3 is CASSLPGGKAGELFF. CDR3 in DNA: TGTGCCAGCAGTTTACCAGGGGGAAAGGCCGGGGAGCTGTTTTTT.

The V and J genes are TRBV5-1 and TRBJ2-1; tentatively, D is TRBD1 or TRBD2 (6 bases each). The CDR3 is 14 residues long. The V and J ends lost 4 bases and 5 bases respectively, with 13 bases between them. Germline values: CDR1 SGHRS, CDR2 YFSETQ. CDR3 sequence reads: CASSPTGGHNEQFF. The CDR3 region has the DNA TGCGCCAGCAGCCCTACCGGGGGCCACAATGAGCAGTTCTTC.